A selection of T cell receptor beta chains follows, all from one sample in a study of T-cell memory formation after mild COVID-19. TCRdb analysed the 5' RACE reads with MiXCR anew, one entry per CDR3 protein. The repertoire has fewer than 600,000 distinct CDR3 sequences, about a fifth of them found once; the top ten carry about 8.7%. What was sequenced was PBMCs or a T cell subset sorted from them (not recorded which). The receptors derive from an adult woman who had mild COVID-19 (a few samples of this study predate the infection). Cell type and time point are not known. Each CDR3 is given with its conserved first and last residue. The order of the fields is D gene, clone size, V gene, J gene, CDR3 protein, CDR3 DNA. The D gene is left open where the match is weak. Size values are once, few and many counts, or a class for expanded clones, and some rows have none.

-	-	TRBV6-5	TRBJ2-5	CASSYNRKETQYF	TGTGCCAGCAGTTACAACAGAAAAGAGACCCAGTACTTC
-	-	TRBV20-1	TRBJ2-7	CSARGARSFAYEQYF	TGCAGTGCTAGAGGGGCGCGATCCTTCGCCTACGAGCAGTACTTC
-	few	TRBV7-8	TRBJ2-3	CASKGTRVSTDTQYF	TGTGCCAGCAAAGGGACACGGGTGAGCACAGATACGCAGTATTTT
-	-	TRBV9	TRBJ2-7	CASSVGELPYEQYF	TGTGCCAGCAGCGTAGGTGAGCTCCCCTACGAGCAGTACTTC
TRBD1	few	TRBV18	TRBJ1-2	CASSPPDRDYGYTF	TGTGCCAGCTCACCACCGGACAGGGACTATGGCTACACCTTC
-	few	TRBV2	TRBJ2-7	CASSEDYEQYF	TGTGCCAGCAGTGAAGACTACGAGCAGTACTTC
-	few	TRBV29-1	TRBJ2-3	CSVDTQYF	TGCAGCGTTGATACGCAGTATTTT
TRBD1	-	TRBV18	TRBJ2-5	CASSPPDRGSETQYF	TGTGCCAGCTCACCACCGGACAGGGGCTCAGAGACCCAGTACTTC
-	few	TRBV9	TRBJ2-3	CASSVAGGRDHTQYF	TGTGCCAGCAGCGTAGCTGGGGGCAGAGACCATACGCAGTATTTT
-	-	TRBV20-1	TRBJ1-4	CSASAVFNEKLFF	TGCAGTGCTAGCGCGGTTTTTAATGAAAAACTGTTTTTT
-	few	TRBV5-5	TRBJ1-2	CASSLDRVLYGYTF	TGTGCCAGCAGCTTGGACAGAGTGCTCTATGGCTACACCTTC
-	few	TRBV11-1	TRBJ1-2	CASSWDGAGYTF	TGTGCCAGCAGCTGGGATGGTGCTGGCTACACCTTC
TRBD1	-	TRBV29-1	TRBJ1-2	CSERTGSGYTF	TGCAGCGAACGGACAGGGAGCGGCTACACCTTC
-	few	TRBV9	TRBJ2-5	CASSVGHTQETQYF	TGTGCCAGCAGCGTAGGGCATACCCAAGAGACCCAGTACTTC
-	-	TRBV12-3/TRBV12-4	TRBJ1-2	CASSLGWGVGGYTF	TGTGCCAGCAGTTTGGGCTGGGGAGTGGGTGGCTACACCTTC
-	few	TRBV12-3/TRBV12-4	TRBJ2-4	CASSLKPPAPKNIQYF	TGTGCCAGCAGTTTGAAGCCTCCCGCCCCCAAAAACATTCAGTACTTC
-	-	TRBV25-1	TRBJ2-2	CASSHQVGNTGELFF	TGTGCCAGCAGCCACCAGGTGGGGAACACCGGGGAGCTGTTTTTT
TRBD2	few	TRBV6-6	TRBJ2-7	CASSPLKGRAGEQYF	TGTGCCAGCAGTCCTTTGAAAGGGAGGGCCGGCGAGCAGTACTTC
TRBD1	few	TRBV7-2	TRBJ2-5	CASSARTGGAQTQYF	TGTGCCAGCAGCGCCCGGACAGGGGGCGCGCAGACCCAGTACTTC
-	few	TRBV4-2	TRBJ2-1	CASSQEPSGVYNEQFF	TGTGCCAGCAGCCAGGAACCCTCCGGGGTTTACAATGAGCAGTTCTTC
-	-	TRBV7-9	TRBJ2-7	CASSLENYEQYF	TGTGCCAGCAGCTTGGAGAACTACGAGCAGTACTTC
-	-	TRBV27	TRBJ1-1	CASSLVRVKSDTEAFF	TGTGCCAGCAGTTTAGTTAGGGTTAAGTCGGACACTGAAGCTTTCTTT
-	-	TRBV20-1	TRBJ2-1	CSAHRTNKINEQFF	TGCAGTGCCCACCGGACCAATAAAATCAATGAGCAGTTCTTC